The rows below give T cell receptor beta chains drawn from one sample of a study of blood T cell repertoires in COVID-19. Repertoires were generated with immunoSEQ multiplex PCR, while TCRdb's copy carries only in-frame clones and drops some. The table includes 150,000 to 200,000 clones, approximately 87% detected once. The sequencing sample was made of peripheral blood. The origin of the receptors is a young woman who had recovered from COVID-19. CDR3s include the opening cysteine and the closing phenylalanine or tryptophan. Fields, in order: clone size, D gene, V gene, J gene, CDR3 protein, CDR3 DNA. A D gene is named only where the DNA matches it firmly. Expanded clones get a size class; other rows say once, few or many, or leave the size out.

clone_size: -; d_call: TRBD1; v_call: TRBV10-3; j_call: TRBJ1-6; cdr3_aa: CAISGTGSSYNSPLHF; cdr3_nt: TGTGCCATCAGTGGGACAGGGAGCTCCTATAATTCACCCCTCCACTTT
clone_size: -; d_call: -; v_call: TRBV4-1; j_call: TRBJ1-4; cdr3_aa: CASSQDPPGATNEKLFF; cdr3_nt: TGCGCCAGCAGCCAAGATCCCCCAGGGGCAACTAATGAAAAACTGTTTTTT
clone_size: -; d_call: -; v_call: TRBV10-3; j_call: TRBJ1-4; cdr3_aa: CAIGRTADDEKLFF; cdr3_nt: TGTGCCATCGGACGGACAGCGGATGATGAAAAACTGTTTTTT
clone_size: -; d_call: -; v_call: TRBV11-2; j_call: TRBJ2-7; cdr3_aa: CASSLGPGTYEQYF; cdr3_nt: TGTGCCAGCAGCTTAGGACCAGGTACCTACGAGCAGTACTTC
clone_size: -; d_call: -; v_call: TRBV19; j_call: TRBJ2-2; cdr3_aa: CASSILQLNTGELFF; cdr3_nt: TGTGCCAGTAGTATTTTACAGCTTAACACCGGGGAGCTGTTTTTT
clone_size: -; d_call: TRBD2; v_call: TRBV5-4; j_call: TRBJ2-7; cdr3_aa: CASSVGGVSYEQYF; cdr3_nt: TGTGCCAGCAGCGTGGGGGGGGTTTCCTACGAGCAGTACTTC
clone_size: -; d_call: TRBD1; v_call: TRBV4-3; j_call: TRBJ1-5; cdr3_aa: CASSQDAGGRNQPQHF; cdr3_nt: TGCGCCAGCAGCCAAGATGCAGGGGGCCGAAATCAGCCCCAGCATTTT
clone_size: -; d_call: -; v_call: TRBV4-2; j_call: TRBJ2-5; cdr3_aa: CASSQDRSAGTQYF; cdr3_nt: TGTGCCAGCAGCCAAGACAGGTCCGCCGGGACCCAGTACTTC
clone_size: once; d_call: TRBD1; v_call: TRBV10-3; j_call: TRBJ1-1; cdr3_aa: CAIRGQANTEAFF; cdr3_nt: TGTGCCATCAGGGGACAGGCGAACACTGAAGCTTTCTTT
clone_size: few; d_call: -; v_call: TRBV18; j_call: TRBJ1-2; cdr3_aa: CASSPPGEGYGYTF; cdr3_nt: TGTGCCAGCTCACCACCGGGGGAGGGCTATGGCTACACCTTC
clone_size: -; d_call: -; v_call: TRBV3-1/TRBV3-2; j_call: TRBJ2-1; cdr3_aa: CASSPGTGAQNEQFF; cdr3_nt: TGTGCCAGCAGCCCTGGGACTGGGGCACAAAATGAGCAGTTCTTC
clone_size: -; d_call: -; v_call: TRBV9; j_call: TRBJ1-1; cdr3_aa: CASSVEGTRNTEAFF; cdr3_nt: TGTGCCAGCAGCGTAGAGGGAACTAGAAACACTGAAGCTTTCTTT
clone_size: once; d_call: -; v_call: TRBV9; j_call: TRBJ2-2; cdr3_aa: CASSVGGDYTGELFF; cdr3_nt: TGTGCCAGCAGCGTAGGGGGGGATTACACCGGGGAGCTGTTTTTT
clone_size: -; d_call: -; v_call: TRBV20-1; j_call: TRBJ2-5; cdr3_aa: CSASFGVETQYF; cdr3_nt: TGCAGTGCTAGTTTCGGGGTAGAGACCCAGTACTTC
clone_size: once; d_call: -; v_call: TRBV27; j_call: TRBJ1-4; cdr3_aa: CASSLWGDNEKLFF; cdr3_nt: TGTGCCAGCAGTTTATGGGGCGATAATGAAAAACTGTTTTTT
clone_size: -; d_call: TRBD2; v_call: TRBV29-1; j_call: TRBJ2-2; cdr3_aa: CSVPRTSGSNTGELFF; cdr3_nt: TGCAGCGTCCCGCGGACTAGCGGGAGTAACACCGGGGAGCTGTTTTTT
clone_size: -; d_call: TRBD1; v_call: TRBV13; j_call: TRBJ1-6; cdr3_aa: CASSLRRGQGANSPLHF; cdr3_nt: TGTGCCAGCAGCCTAAGGAGGGGACAGGGGGCGAATTCACCCCTCCACTTT
clone_size: once; d_call: -; v_call: TRBV19; j_call: TRBJ1-5; cdr3_aa: CASSIGAGDQPQHF; cdr3_nt: TGTGCCAGTAGTATCGGGGCAGGGGATCAGCCCCAGCATTTT
clone_size: -; d_call: TRBD1; v_call: TRBV29-1; j_call: TRBJ1-2; cdr3_aa: CSVDRGNNYGYTF; cdr3_nt: TGCAGCGTGGACAGGGGCAATAACTATGGCTACACCTTC
clone_size: -; d_call: TRBD2; v_call: TRBV18; j_call: TRBJ2-5; cdr3_aa: CASSPLGGLAKQETQYF; cdr3_nt: TGTGCCAGCTCACCATTGGGGGGACTAGCGAAACAAGAGACCCAGTACTTC
clone_size: -; d_call: TRBD2; v_call: TRBV19; j_call: TRBJ2-5; cdr3_aa: CASSTHLAAGGYQETQYF; cdr3_nt: TGTGCCAGTAGTACACATCTGGCGGCGGGGGGGTACCAAGAGACCCAGTACTTC
clone_size: -; d_call: -; v_call: TRBV5-6; j_call: TRBJ2-1; cdr3_aa: CASSNRVIDEQFF; cdr3_nt: TGTGCCAGCAGCAACAGGGTAATAGATGAGCAGTTCTTC
clone_size: -; d_call: TRBD1; v_call: TRBV18; j_call: TRBJ1-1; cdr3_aa: CASRRDRNTEAFF; cdr3_nt: TGTGCCAGCCGTCGGGACAGAAACACTGAAGCTTTCTTT
clone_size: -; d_call: TRBD2; v_call: TRBV2; j_call: TRBJ2-2; cdr3_aa: CASILGTSGAGELFF; cdr3_nt: TGTGCCAGCATTCTCGGGACTAGCGGGGCCGGGGAGCTGTTTTTT
clone_size: -; d_call: TRBD2; v_call: TRBV4-1; j_call: TRBJ2-1; cdr3_aa: CASSEVAGGPYNEQFF; cdr3_nt: TGCGCCAGCAGCGAGGTAGCGGGGGGTCCCTACAATGAGCAGTTCTTC
clone_size: -; d_call: -; v_call: TRBV5-1; j_call: TRBJ1-1; cdr3_aa: CASSLGRSFTTGAFF; cdr3_nt: TGCGCCAGCAGCTTAGGCAGGTCCTTCACCACGGGGGCTTTCTTT
clone_size: -; d_call: TRBD1; v_call: TRBV12-5; j_call: TRBJ2-3; cdr3_aa: CASGPTGASTDTQYF; cdr3_nt: TGTGCTAGTGGACCCACAGGGGCGTCCACAGATACGCAGTATTTT
clone_size: few; d_call: -; v_call: TRBV7-3; j_call: TRBJ2-2; cdr3_aa: CASSTSGLAANTGELFF; cdr3_nt: TGTGCCAGCAGCACGTCTGGTTTAGCAGCGAACACCGGGGAGCTGTTTTTT
clone_size: -; d_call: -; v_call: TRBV6-5; j_call: TRBJ2-5; cdr3_aa: CASSYGRGAETQYF; cdr3_nt: TGTGCCAGCAGTTACGGGCGTGGGGCAGAGACCCAGTACTTC
clone_size: -; d_call: TRBD2; v_call: TRBV2; j_call: TRBJ2-5; cdr3_aa: CASSVAGVRETQYF; cdr3_nt: TGTGCCAGCAGTGTAGCGGGAGTACGTGAGACCCAGTACTTC
clone_size: few; d_call: TRBD1; v_call: TRBV4-1; j_call: TRBJ1-2; cdr3_aa: CASSQARDREGYGYTF; cdr3_nt: TGCGCCAGCAGCCAAGCCCGGGACAGGGAAGGCTATGGCTACACCTTC
clone_size: -; d_call: -; v_call: TRBV29-1; j_call: TRBJ2-1; cdr3_aa: CSVESTQNEQFF; cdr3_nt: TGCAGCGTTGAGAGTACTCAAAATGAGCAGTTCTTC
clone_size: -; d_call: TRBD1; v_call: TRBV11-1; j_call: TRBJ2-3; cdr3_aa: CASSLEYRDRGDTQYF; cdr3_nt: TGTGCCAGCAGCTTAGAATACCGGGACAGGGGCGATACGCAGTATTTT
clone_size: -; d_call: -; v_call: TRBV12-2; j_call: TRBJ2-1; cdr3_aa: CASRAKPGLVDYNEQFF; cdr3_nt: TGTGCAAGTCGCGCAAAGCCGGGACTAGTTGATTACAATGAGCAGTTCTTC
clone_size: -; d_call: TRBD1; v_call: TRBV27; j_call: TRBJ1-2; cdr3_aa: CASSPSDRAAYGYTF; cdr3_nt: TGTGCCAGCAGTCCGTCGGACAGGGCCGCCTATGGCTACACCTTC
clone_size: -; d_call: TRBD2; v_call: TRBV6-5; j_call: TRBJ2-7; cdr3_aa: CASRLGAGAYEQYF; cdr3_nt: TGTGCCAGCAGACTAGGAGCGGGAGCCTACGAGCAGTACTTC
clone_size: -; d_call: TRBD2; v_call: TRBV4-3; j_call: TRBJ2-3; cdr3_aa: CASSQARLAGLDTQYF; cdr3_nt: TGCGCCAGCAGCCAAGCCCGACTAGCGGGGCTAGATACGCAGTATTTT
clone_size: -; d_call: -; v_call: TRBV2; j_call: TRBJ1-2; cdr3_aa: CASSEGGANGYTF; cdr3_nt: TGTGCCAGCAGTGAAGGGGGCGCTAATGGCTACACCTTC